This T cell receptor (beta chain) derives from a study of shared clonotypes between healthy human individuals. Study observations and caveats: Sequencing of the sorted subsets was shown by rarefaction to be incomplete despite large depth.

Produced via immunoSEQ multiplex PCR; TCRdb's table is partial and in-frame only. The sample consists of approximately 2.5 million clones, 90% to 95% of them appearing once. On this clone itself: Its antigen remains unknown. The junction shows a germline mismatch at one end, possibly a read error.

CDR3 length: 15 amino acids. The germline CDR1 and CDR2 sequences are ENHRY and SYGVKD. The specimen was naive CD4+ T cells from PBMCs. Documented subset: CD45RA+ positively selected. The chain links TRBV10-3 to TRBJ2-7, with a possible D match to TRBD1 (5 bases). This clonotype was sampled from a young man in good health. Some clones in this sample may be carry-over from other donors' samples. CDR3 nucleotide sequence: TGTGCCATCAGTGAGTCGCCTCAGGGTTCCTACAAGCAGTACTTC. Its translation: CAISESPQGSYKQYF.